This TCR beta chain was documented in a study of T cells in Graves' hyperthyroidism and ophthalmopathy. Broader study findings: Blood also contained most expanded thyroid clonotypes above 0.001. Ophthalmopathy was separated from stable hyperthyroidism by a 13 V-J model.

TCR beta CDR3 sequences were amplified from RNA transcripts. An initial round of RT-PCR targeting the TCR CDR3 relied on the HTBI primer set. TCRdb re-analysed the multiplex PCR reads in MiXCR, keeping a single row per CDR3 protein. Altogether approximately 610,000 distinct CDR3 sequences are present, around 15% being singletons, with the ten largest covering 3.5% to 4.5%. In this sample, this clonotype turned up many times. Its antigen remains unidentified. PBMCs were obtained from 10 ml fresh peripheral blood. Germline V gene lookup returns CDR1 SEHNR and CDR2 FQNEAQ (reference sequence). The CDR3 loop spans 15 amino acids. Trimming pared 5 bases from V and 6 bases from J, leaving 16 bases between.

The V and J genes are TRBV7-9 and TRBJ2-2; D remains ambiguous. The source of this sequence is a woman in her thirties or forties with Graves' ophthalmopathy. Sequencing used blood. CDR3 DNA: TGTGCCAGCAGCCGCTCGGGTTACGGAGCCGGGGAGCTGTTTTTT. The encoded protein is CASSRSGYGAGELFF.